Below, 15 T cell receptor beta chains from the same sample are listed, as sequenced in a study of untreated major depressive disorder. Assay used: immunoSEQ multiplex PCR; TCRdb lists only in-frame clones, some missing. The sample carries approximately 20,000 clones, about 93% recorded once. The sequenced sample was CD4+ T cells from PBMCs. The receptor source for this set is a man in his thirties or forties in good health.

The chain uses TRBV5-1 and TRBJ1-1; D is possibly TRBD1 (5 bases). The germline gives CDR1 SGHRS, CDR2 YFSETQ. The V end was cut by 0 bases, the J end by 3 bases, with 12 bases between. The CDR3 covers 15 residues. The CDR3 DNA reads as TGCGCCAGCAGCTTGGCCGATTGGGGACACACTGAAGCTTTCTTT. As protein: CASSLADWGHTEAFF. The full variable domain, rest sourced from reference TRBV5-1 and TRBJ1-1, is KAGVTQTPRYLIKTRGQQVTLSCSPISGHRSVSWYQQTPGQGLQFLFEYFSETQRNKGNFPGRFSGRQFSNSRSEMNVSTLELGDSALYLCASSLADWGHTEAFFGQGTRLTVV.

The J gene is TRBJ2-1, the V gene TRBV2; D tentatively fits TRBD1 or TRBD2 (5 bases each). The V end was cut by 7 bases, the J end by 6 bases, with 19 bases between. There are 15 residues in the CDR3. In germline, CDR1 is SNHLY, CDR2 FYNNEI. This CDR3 is CASTPIGEISNEQFF. CDR3 DNA: TGTGCCAGCACACCCATAGGGGAGATATCCAATGAGCAGTTCTTC.

The chain carries TRBV5-1 and TRBJ2-7, with 8 bases aligning to TRBD1. Germline-derived CDR1 and CDR2 are SGHRS and YFSETQ. Losses at the gene ends were 4 bases for V and 7 bases for J; bases not matched to a gene: 13. CDR3 size: 15 residues. The CDR3 protein is CASSRVAQGAREQYF. CDR3 DNA: TGCGCCAGCAGCCGGGTCGCTCAGGGGGCAAGGGAGCAGTACTTC.

J is TRBJ1-2 and V is TRBV27, with a weak D call TRBD1 (5 bases). CDR1 is MNHEY, CDR2 SMNVEV, per germline (reference sequence). V was trimmed by 5 bases and J by 8 bases, leaving 18 bases between them. The CDR3 covers 14 residues. CDR3 in amino acids: CASSPPGRFGGYTF. Written as DNA, the CDR3 is TGTGCCAGCAGTCCCCCAGGGAGATTCGGCGGCTACACCTTC.

This sequence joins TRBV5-4 and TRBJ1-5; D gene uncertain. The CDR3 is made up of 13 amino acids. Germline assignment: CDR1 SGHNT and CDR2 YYREEE (reference sequence). V was trimmed by 3 bases and J by 7 bases, leaving 11 bases between them. The CDR3 DNA reads as TGTGCCAGCAGCTCCCACCTGGGACAGCCCCAGCATTTT. Translating it yields CASSSHLGQPQHF.

The sample holds one count of this clone. The rearrangement links TRBV2 to TRBJ2-3; no clear D. Germline lookup yields CDR1 SNHLY and CDR2 FYNNEI. This CDR3 contains 14 residues. V was trimmed by 4 bases and J by 2 bases, leaving 10 bases between them. The CDR3 DNA is TGTGCCAGCAGTGGAGACACCGACACAGATACGCAGTATTTT. Amino acids: CASSGDTDTDTQYF.

This clone was seen only once. V usage is TRBV2 and J usage is TRBJ2-2, with TRBD1 matching 9 bases. The CDR3 extends over 14 amino acids. The V and J ends lost 8 bases and 2 bases, in that order; junction bases with no gene match: 3. The germline V gene encodes CDR1 SNHLY and CDR2 FYNNEI. This chain's CDR3 is CASLGQGNTGELFF. Here the CDR3 DNA reads TGTGCCAGCCTGGGACAGGGCAACACCGGGGAGCTGTTTTTT.

This clone was picked up one time. This chain links TRBV10-3 with TRBJ1-4, with D tentatively TRBD1 (5 bases). V dropped 4 bases and J dropped 7 bases, with 13 bases sitting between them. CDR1 and CDR2 from the germline V gene are ENHRY and SYGVKD. This CDR3 comprises 14 residues. Here the CDR3 reads CAISAHGGSEKLFF. In nucleotides, the CDR3 is TGTGCCATCAGTGCTCACGGGGGGAGTGAAAAACTGTTTTTT.

The V gene is TRBV30, the J gene TRBJ2-7; 7 bases match TRBD1. The germline V gene encodes CDR1 GTSNPN and CDR2 SVGIG (reference sequence). This CDR3 has 16 amino acids. V shed 1 base, J shed 4 bases, and the junction held 13 bases outside the gene matches. CDR3 nucleotides: TGTGCCTGGAGTGGTGATAGGGGGACAGCTCTATACGAGCAGTACTTC. Translation: CAWSGDRGTALYEQYF. Together with reference TRBV30 and TRBJ2-7, the CDR3 gives the full variable domain: SQTIHQWPATLVQPVGSPLSLECTVEGTSNPNLYWYRQAAGRGLQLLFYSVGIGQISSEVPQNLSASRPQDRQFILSSKKLLLSDSGFYLCAWSGDRGTALYEQYFGPGTRLTVT.

This clone is a singleton in its sample. One end of the junction varies from germline; a read error may be responsible. V gene TRBV20-1 combines with J gene TRBJ2-7, with D hard to call. The germline gives CDR1 DFQATT, CDR2 SNEGSKA (reference sequence). This CDR3 region has 10 residues. CDR3 protein: CSARDPALTF. CDR3 in DNA: TGCAGTGCTAGAGACCCAGCCCTAACGTTC.

The chain combines TRBV7-2 with TRBJ2-3; D gene unclear. The V end lost 1 base, the J end lost 3 bases, and 8 bases lay between the germline ends. This CDR3 is 14 amino acids long. Looked up from germline, CDR1 is SGHTA and CDR2 is FQGNSA. CDR3 amino acids: CASSLGVRTDTQYF. The CDR3 bases are TGTGCCAGCAGCTTAGGGGTCCGTACAGATACGCAGTATTTT.

Here the CDR3 reads CASSLQTSGRGSYNEQFF. As DNA, the CDR3 is TGTGCCAGCAGCTTGCAAACTAGCGGGAGGGGCTCCTACAATGAGCAGTTCTTC. J is TRBJ2-1 and V is TRBV5-4; 13 nucleotides match TRBD2. The CDR3 spans 18 residues. Germline values: CDR1 SGHNT, CDR2 YYREEE (reference sequence). Losses at the gene ends were 1 base for V and 0 bases for J; bases not matched to a gene: 4.

This clone was seen only a few times. The chain recombines TRBV7-9 with TRBJ1-2; D may be TRBD1 (5 bases). Germline assignment: CDR1 SEHNR and CDR2 FQNEAQ (reference sequence). The CDR3 length is 16 residues. Trimming left V 3 bases short and J 2 bases short, with 16 bases between. The CDR3 region is CASSFGAASTNYGYTF. The CDR3 coding sequence is TGTGCCAGCAGCTTTGGGGCGGCCTCCACCAACTATGGCTACACCTTC.

This chain joins TRBV25-1 and TRBJ1-1; a possible D gene is TRBD1 (5 bases). V was trimmed by 6 bases and J by 11 bases, leaving 22 bases between them. The CDR3 runs to 14 residues. Germline CDR1 is MGHDK and CDR2 is SYGVNS. The CDR3 coding sequence is TGTGCCAGCAGCACACCCGGGACCCTATGGGGGGCTTTCTTT. Translated: CASSTPGTLWGAFF.

The chain has TRBV7-2 and TRBJ1-2; unclear D gene. In germline, CDR1 is SGHTA, CDR2 FQGNSA. With 4 bases removed from V and 2 bases from J, the gap between germline ends came to 11 bases. This CDR3 region has 14 residues. Here the CDR3 reads CASSSRTENYGYTF. CDR3 DNA: TGTGCCAGCAGCTCACGGACGGAGAACTATGGCTACACCTTC.